Following are 32 T cell receptor beta chains from one sample sequenced in a study of T cells in Graves' hyperthyroidism and ophthalmopathy. Amplification of TCR beta CDR3 regions used RNA as the template. First-round RT-PCR of the TCR CDR3 relied on the HTBI primer set. From the multiplex PCR reads, TCRdb called clonotypes with MiXCR, one entry per CDR3 protein. The sample records about 300,000 distinct CDR3 sequences, about 19% being singletons. The sequencing input was blood. The receptor source for this set is a man aged 45-65 years with Graves' ophthalmopathy.

The J gene is TRBJ2-1, the V gene TRBV27, with TRBD2 matching 10 bases. Looked up from germline, CDR1 is MNHEY and CDR2 is SMNVEV (reference sequence). The V and J ends lost 3 bases and 11 bases, in that order; junction bases with no gene match: 4. This CDR3 region has 13 residues. The CDR3 DNA reads as TGTGCCAGCAGTTTGTTCACTAGCGGGAAGCAGTTCTTC. Its protein product is CASSLFTSGKQFF.

This chain joins TRBV9 and TRBJ2-3, with TRBD2 matching over 8 bases. The CDR3 consists of 16 residues. From germline, CDR1 is SGDLS and CDR2 YYNGEE. Unmatched junction bases numbered 8, after V lost 4 bases and J lost 1 base. CDR3 residues: CASSSSSGSGTDTQYF. The DNA for the CDR3 is TGTGCCAGCAGCTCATCCAGCGGGAGCGGCACAGATACGCAGTATTTT.

V gene TRBV9 combines with J gene TRBJ2-1; D is possibly TRBD2 (6 bases). V dropped 4 bases and J dropped 6 bases, with 14 bases sitting between them. Germline V gene lookup returns CDR1 SGDLS and CDR2 YYNGEE. The CDR3 length is 14 residues. The CDR3 is CASSPRLAANEQFF. The CDR3, as DNA: TGTGCCAGCAGCCCCCGGTTAGCGGCCAATGAGCAGTTCTTC.

With respect to this clonotype: The junction shows a germline mismatch at one end, possibly a read error. V is TRBV6-6 and J is TRBJ1-5, with D unclear. The length of the CDR3 is 15 residues. The germline V gene has CDR1 MNHNY and CDR2 SVGAGI (reference sequence). The CDR3, as DNA: TGTGCCAGCAGTTACGCTTTGAATAGCAACCAGCCCCAGCATTTT. This sequence encodes CASSYALNSNQPQHF.

This clonotype appeared a few times. J is TRBJ2-1 and V is TRBV6-1; the match to TRBD2 covers 9 bases. The CDR3 loop spans 17 amino acids. CDR1 MNHNS and CDR2 SASEGT come from the germline V gene. After removal of 6 bases from V and 3 bases from J, the junction contained 12 bases not matched to a gene. In nucleotides, the CDR3 is TGTGCCAGCAGGTACCGGACTAGCGCGATACTCTACAATGAGCAGTTCTTC. It encodes CASRYRTSAILYNEQFF.

The sample holds many counts of this clonotype. This chain connects TRBV5-1 to TRBJ2-7, with TRBD1 as a possible D gene (6 bases). CDR1 SGHRS and CDR2 YFSETQ come from the germline V gene. The CDR3 length is 14 residues. Trimming took off 0 bases at V and 5 bases at J, with 12 bases between the two ends. This chain's CDR3 is CASSLETGSHEQYF. In DNA, the CDR3 is TGCGCCAGCAGCTTGGAAACAGGGAGCCACGAGCAGTACTTC.

The chain links TRBV12-5 to TRBJ2-1; 8 positions agree with TRBD2. CDR1 LGHNT and CDR2 FRNRAP come from the germline V gene. Germline trimming cut 7 bases from V and 3 bases from J; bases unmatched to any gene: 5. The CDR3 has 14 residues. CDR3 nucleotide sequence: TGTGCTAGTGCGCGGGGGGCTAACTACAATGAGCAGTTCTTC. Protein sequence: CASARGANYNEQFF.

This clonotype was seen repeatedly, ten times or more. The V and J genes are TRBV2 and TRBJ2-3, with 10 bases lining up with TRBD2. The germline CDR1 and CDR2 sequences are SNHLY and FYNNEI. Losses at the gene ends were 5 bases for V and 4 bases for J; bases not matched to a gene: 6. There are 15 residues in the CDR3. The CDR3: CASSSPGTSADTQYF. The CDR3 DNA is TGTGCCAGCAGTTCCCCCGGGACTAGCGCAGATACGCAGTATTTT.

The chain recombines TRBV20-1 with TRBJ2-1, with TRBD2 matching over 8 bases. Trimming took 5 bases from V and 8 from J; bases not matched to a gene: 11. The CDR3 sequence is 14 residues long. Germline V gives CDR1 DFQATT, CDR2 SNEGSKA (reference sequence). The CDR3 reads CSAATSGGGDEQFF. CDR3 sequence (DNA): TGCAGTGCTGCCACTAGCGGAGGAGGCGATGAGCAGTTCTTC.

The J gene is TRBJ1-6, the V gene TRBV18, with 9 bases identical to TRBD1. V lost 3 bases and J lost 7; bases outside the gene matches: 4. Looked up from germline, CDR1 is KGHSH and CDR2 is LQKENI. The CDR3 has 15 amino acids. The CDR3 bases are TGTGCCAGCTCACCGAGGACAGGGGAGAATTCACCCCTCCACTTT. It specifies CASSPRTGENSPLHF.

There are many counts of this clonotype. The chain uses TRBV5-1 and TRBJ1-1; TRBD1 aligns across 8 bases. Trimming took 4 bases from V and 11 from J; bases not matched to a gene: 10. This CDR3 region has 13 residues. Germline assignment: CDR1 SGHRS and CDR2 YFSETQ. The CDR3: CASSATGGMSAFF. The CDR3 DNA reads TGCGCCAGCAGCGCAACAGGGGGAATGAGCGCTTTCTTT.

With regard to this clonotype: Being one base from a much bigger clone, this may be a read error. V usage is TRBV5-6 and J usage is TRBJ1-2; D is unclear. V was pared by 2 bases and J by 8 bases, with 10 bases between. Germline CDR1 and CDR2: SGHDT and YYEEEE. CDR3 size: 12 residues. The CDR3 coding sequence is TGTGCCAGCAGCTTAAAGCTAGACGGCTACACCTTC. It encodes CASSLKLDGYTF.

This clonotype was counted ten times or more. The chain employs TRBV12-3 or TRBV12-4 and TRBJ1-1; D is undetermined. The V gene lost 6 bases and the J gene lost 4 bases, with 12 bases spanning the gap. The CDR3 covers 13 residues. The CDR3 sequence: CASSDTVGTEAFF. DNA of the CDR3: TGTGCCAGCAGCGACACGGTGGGCACTGAAGCTTTCTTT.

The table lists this clonotype with many counts. The chain is built from TRBV28 and TRBJ1-5; TRBD1 might be the D (6 bases). Germline CDR1 and CDR2: MDHEN and SYDVKM. V was trimmed by 5 bases and J by 3 bases, leaving 11 bases between them. This CDR3 contains 14 residues. CDR3 bases: TGTGCCAGCAGTCAGGGGCCCCACAATCAGCCCCAGCATTTT. Protein product: CASSQGPHNQPQHF.

At least ten counts were recorded for this clonotype. CDR3 bases: TGCAGTGCCACTATGTACAATGAGCAGTTCTTC. This translates into CSATMYNEQFF. The rearrangement uses TRBV20-1 and TRBJ2-1; D not resolved. CDR3 length: 11 amino acids. Germline assignment: CDR1 DFQATT and CDR2 SNEGSKA (reference sequence). The V end was cut by 6 bases, the J end by 4 bases, with 7 bases between.

This clonotype was detected a few times. V and J are TRBV20-1 and TRBJ1-1; 7 bases fit TRBD1. This CDR3 has 15 amino acids. V lost 6 bases, J lost 4 bases, and 14 bases stayed unmatched. From germline, CDR1 is DFQATT and CDR2 SNEGSKA (reference sequence). CDR3 sequence (DNA): TGCAGTGCGACAGAGGGGGCCGGCTGGGGCACTGAAGCTTTCTTT. This codes for CSATEGAGWGTEAFF.

This clonotype was seen at least ten times. This chain connects TRBV5-1 to TRBJ1-2, with a possible D match to TRBD1 (6 bases). Germline V lookup: CDR1 SGHRS, CDR2 YFSETQ. Trimming pared 5 bases from V and 7 bases from J, leaving 15 bases between. The CDR3 has 13 amino acids. CDR3 bases: TGCGCCAGCAGAGAAACAGGGTATGGTGGCTACACCTTC. Translation gives CASRETGYGGYTF.

This clonotype was seen many times. The gene calls are TRBV12-3 or TRBV12-4 and TRBJ1-5, with no clear D. The V and J ends lost 3 bases and 3 bases respectively, with 9 bases between them. CDR3 length: 14 amino acids. The CDR3 spells CASSLRQPNQPQHF. For the CDR3, the DNA is TGTGCCAGCAGTTTGAGACAACCCAATCAGCCCCAGCATTTT.

This clonotype appeared a few times. The CDR3 protein is CASSPGTFPGATEAFF. CDR3 in DNA: TGTGCCAGCAGTCCGGGGACGTTTCCCGGAGCCACTGAAGCTTTCTTT. The chain employs TRBV28 and TRBJ1-1; TRBD1 is a possible D gene (5 bases). The CDR3 has 16 residues. The germline V gene encodes CDR1 MDHEN and CDR2 SYDVKM. Trimming removed 5 bases from V and 4 bases from J, with 20 bases in between.

This clonotype was seen many times. The chain employs TRBV2 and TRBJ1-4; tentatively, D is TRBD1 (6 bases). Trimming took 7 bases from V and 5 from J, leaving 20 bases between them. The germline V gene has CDR1 SNHLY and CDR2 FYNNEI. This CDR3 has 16 amino acids. CDR3 residues: CASTENQGLTNEKLFF. The CDR3 bases are TGTGCCAGCACAGAAAACCAGGGGCTTACAAATGAAAAACTGTTTTTT. Full variable domain (rest looked up from reference TRBV2 and TRBJ1-4): EPEVTQTPSHQVTQMGQEVILRCVPISNHLYFYWYRQILGQKVEFLVSFYNNEISEKSEIFDDQFSVERPDGSNFTLKIRSTKLEDSAMYFCASTENQGLTNEKLFFGSGTQLSVL.

The V and J genes are TRBV28 and TRBJ2-1, with 12 bases lining up with TRBD2. Germline loops: CDR1 MDHEN, CDR2 SYDVKM. The CDR3 length is 15 residues. Trimming cost V 5 bases and J 4 bases; bases outside gene matches: 3. The CDR3, as DNA: TGTGCCAGCAGTCAGGGGACTAGCGGGTACAATGAGCAGTTCTTC. This encodes CASSQGTSGYNEQFF.

This clonotype has at least ten counts. The V gene is TRBV20-1, the J gene TRBJ1-1, with TRBD1 matching 8 bases. This CDR3 contains 13 residues. V shed 6 bases and J 4 bases; nucleotides not matched to a gene: 7. The germline V gene encodes CDR1 DFQATT and CDR2 SNEGSKA (reference sequence). The CDR3 coding sequence is TGCAGTGCGGAGACAGGGGTTGCCACTGAAGCTTTCTTT. It specifies CSAETGVATEAFF.

This clonotype was counted many times. The rearrangement links TRBV12-3 or TRBV12-4 to TRBJ1-4; D might be TRBD1 (6 bases). Trimming left V 3 bases short and J 5 bases short, with 16 bases between. This CDR3 contains 16 residues. The CDR3 bases are TGTGCCAGCAGTTTTGAACAGGGTGTAAGAAATGAAAAACTGTTTTTT. This encodes CASSFEQGVRNEKLFF.

This clonotype was observed a handful of times. The J gene is TRBJ2-5, the V gene TRBV28, with D perhaps assigned TRBD1 or TRBD2 (6 bases each). The V and J ends lost 6 bases and 9 bases respectively, with 20 bases between them. The germline V gene encodes CDR1 MDHEN and CDR2 SYDVKM. The CDR3 is 14 residues long. Written as DNA, the CDR3 is TGTGCCAGCAGGATAGGGGGGCGTAGGGAGGCCCAGTACTTC. Translating gives CASRIGGRREAQYF. Full variable domain (rest looked up from reference TRBV28 and TRBJ2-5): DVKVTQSSRYLVKRTGEKVFLECVQDMDHENMFWYRQDPGLGLRLIYFSYDVKMKEKGDIPEGYSVSREKKERFSLILESASTNQTSMYLCASRIGGRREAQYFGPGTRLLVL.

The CDR3 protein is CATSESGTGGTYGYTF. Here the CDR3 DNA reads TGTGCCACCAGTGAGTCCGGGACAGGGGGAACCTATGGCTACACCTTC. This chain links TRBV24-1 with TRBJ1-2, with 11 bases lining up with TRBD1. In germline, CDR1 is KGHDR, CDR2 SFDVKD. CDR3 size: 16 residues. V was pared by 4 bases and J by 4 bases, with 7 bases of the junction left unmatched.

This clonotype was detected a few times. The V gene is TRBV27, the J gene TRBJ1-5; 8 bases are a match to TRBD1. Trimming cost V 8 bases and J 2 bases; bases outside gene matches: 8. The CDR3 loop spans 15 amino acids. Germline assignment: CDR1 MNHEY and CDR2 SMNVEV (reference sequence). The CDR3: CASASGGKGNQPQHF. The CDR3 bases are TGTGCCAGCGCCTCAGGGGGCAAAGGCAATCAGCCCCAGCATTTT.

In this sample, this clonotype turned up many times. CDR3 in amino acids: CASSQVAGPGAFF. The CDR3 DNA follows: TGTGCCAGCAGCCAAGTCGCCGGCCCCGGAGCTTTCTTT. This chain connects TRBV3-1 to TRBJ1-1; D ambiguous. Trimming took 1 base from V and 10 from J, leaving 13 bases between them. From germline, CDR1 is LGHDT and CDR2 YNNKEL (reference sequence). The CDR3 contains 13 residues.

This clonotype was recorded at least ten times. The chain is built from TRBV28 and TRBJ2-7; 8 nucleotides agree with TRBD1. CDR1 MDHEN and CDR2 SYDVKM come from the germline V gene. Trimming removed 6 bases from V and 0 bases from J; junction bases left unmatched: 7. The CDR3 is 15 amino acids. The CDR3 is CASSTTGGSSYEQYF. The CDR3 bases are TGTGCCAGCAGCACTACAGGGGGGTCCTCCTACGAGCAGTACTTC. Full variable domain (rest looked up from reference TRBV28 and TRBJ2-7): DVKVTQSSRYLVKRTGEKVFLECVQDMDHENMFWYRQDPGLGLRLIYFSYDVKMKEKGDIPEGYSVSREKKERFSLILESASTNQTSMYLCASSTTGGSSYEQYFGPGTRLTVT.

This clonotype was detected many times. The chain combines TRBV28 with TRBJ1-2; 10 bases match TRBD1. Germline loops: CDR1 MDHEN, CDR2 SYDVKM. The V gene end was trimmed by 2 bases and the J gene end by 5 bases; junction bases not matched to a gene: 5. CDR3 length: 15 residues. In DNA, the CDR3 is TGTGCCAGCAGTTTAGCGGGACAGGGGAATTATGGCTACACCTTC. As protein: CASSLAGQGNYGYTF.

CDR3 region: CASSLSRSSGSISYNEQFF. CDR3 coding DNA: TGCGCCAGCAGCCTCTCTCGTAGTAGCGGGAGTATATCCTACAATGAGCAGTTCTTC. The chain combines TRBV4-1 with TRBJ2-1; 9 bases map to TRBD2. Looked up from germline, CDR1 is MGHRA and CDR2 is YSYEKL. The ends lost 4 bases at V and 1 base at J; junction bases unmatched: 14. The CDR3 consists of 19 residues.

The chain has TRBV9 and TRBJ2-2, with TRBD2 as a possible D gene (7 bases). CDR3 length: 16 amino acids. CDR1 is SGDLS, CDR2 YYNGEE, per germline. Trimming took 0 bases from V and 7 from J, leaving 16 bases between them. This CDR3 reads CASSVEGDYAGGELFF. The CDR3 DNA reads TGTGCCAGCAGCGTAGAGGGGGACTACGCGGGCGGGGAGCTGTTTTTT.

This clonotype was found a few times. CDR3 amino acids: CAISVGTNTEAFF. As DNA, the CDR3 is TGTGCCATCAGCGTAGGGACGAACACTGAAGCTTTCTTT. The chain recombines TRBV10-3 with TRBJ1-1, with D perhaps matching TRBD1 (5 bases). This CDR3 has 13 residues. V shed 6 bases and J shed 1 base, with 9 bases lying between them. Germline V gene data show CDR1 as ENHRY and CDR2 as SYGVKD.